A single sample gave rise to the 10 T cell receptor beta chains below, sequenced in a study of cytomegalovirus exposure and HLA in healthy donors. The study ran its PCR with 60 Vbeta and 13 Jbeta primers. Repertoires were generated with immunoSEQ multiplex PCR, while TCRdb's copy carries only in-frame clones and drops some. The sample has 150,000 to 200,000 clones, roughly four fifths seen once. Sequenced sample: PBMCs. The receptor set was obtained from a man between 25 and 39 years old in good health and CMV-seronegative.

V usage is TRBV19 and J usage is TRBJ2-7; 8 bases fit TRBD2. The CDR3 is 16 amino acids. V lost 4 bases to trimming and J lost 0 bases; unmatched junction nucleotides: 8. CDR1 LNHDA and CDR2 SQIVND come from the germline V gene (reference sequence). The CDR3 sequence is CASSTSKSGSSYEQYF. The CDR3, as DNA: TGTGCCAGTAGTACAAGCAAGAGCGGGAGCTCCTACGAGCAGTACTTC.

The rearrangement joins TRBV29-1 to TRBJ1-6, with a tentative D call TRBD1 (6 bases). Trimming removed 6 bases at V and 7 bases at J, with 13 bases between. The CDR3 length is 13 residues. The V gene's germline CDR1 is SQVTM and CDR2 ANQGSEA. This chain's CDR3 is CSVPQGQNSPLHF. The CDR3 DNA reads TGCAGCGTCCCACAGGGCCAGAATTCACCCCTCCACTTT.

Only a few counts were recorded for this clone. The chain employs TRBV27 and TRBJ2-7; D remains ambiguous. Germline CDR1 reads MNHEY; CDR2 reads SMNVEV (reference sequence). The V gene lost 6 bases and the J gene lost 1 base, with 16 bases spanning the gap. This CDR3 spans 15 amino acids. The DNA of the CDR3 is TGTGCCAGCAGACCTTGGGCAGTAGATTCCTACGAGCAGTACTTC. This gives the protein CASRPWAVDSYEQYF.

The chain recombines TRBV5-1 with TRBJ2-7, with TRBD1 matching over 8 bases. V shed 2 bases, J shed 5 bases, and the junction held 9 bases outside the gene matches. Germline values: CDR1 SGHRS, CDR2 YFSETQ. This CDR3 comprises 15 residues. CDR3 protein: CASSFTDRAFDEQYF. CDR3 sequence (DNA): TGCGCCAGCAGCTTTACGGACAGGGCTTTCGACGAGCAGTACTTC.

The chain combines TRBV7-8 with TRBJ2-2; the D gene is possibly TRBD2 (6 bases). The CDR3 covers 18 residues. Trimming left V 0 bases short and J 5 bases short, with 19 bases between. Per the germline V gene, CDR1 is SGHVS and CDR2 is FQNEAQ. The chain's CDR3 is CASSLAGGVGDVTGELFF. For the CDR3, the DNA is TGTGCCAGCAGCTTAGCGGGGGGAGTGGGGGACGTTACCGGGGAGCTGTTTTTT.

The gene calls are TRBV7-6 and TRBJ2-5; 7 bases line up with TRBD1. V shed 4 bases, J shed 3 bases, and the junction held 5 bases outside the gene matches. The CDR3 runs to 14 residues. Germline lookup yields CDR1 SGHVS and CDR2 FNYEAQ. The CDR3 protein is CASSSVDREETQYF. CDR3 bases: TGTGCCAGCAGCTCAGTCGACAGGGAAGAGACCCAGTACTTC. The full variable domain, in which reference TRBV7-6 and TRBJ2-5 provide the parts outside the CDR3, is GAGVSQSPRYKVTKRGQDVALRCDPISGHVSLYWYRQALGQGPEFLTYFNYEAQQDKSGLPNDRFSAERPEGSISTLTIQRTEQRDSAMYRCASSSVDREETQYFGPGTRLLVL.

The chain employs TRBV6-5 and TRBJ1-5; maybe TRBD1 (5 bases). Looked up from germline, CDR1 is MNHEY and CDR2 is SVGAGI. V lost 6 bases, J lost 4 bases, and 13 bases lay in between. The CDR3 has 14 residues. DNA of the CDR3: TGTGCCAGCAGCCAGCGGGACGGGAATCAGCCCCAGCATTTT. It codes for CASSQRDGNQPQHF.

This chain links TRBV7-9 with TRBJ2-1; 7 positions agree with TRBD2. Germline V CDR1 and CDR2: SEHNR, FQNEAQ (reference sequence). V lost 4 bases, J lost 9 bases, and 9 bases stayed unmatched. This CDR3 has 14 amino acids. CDR3: CASSYSGGGFEQFF. The CDR3 DNA sequence: TGTGCCAGCAGCTATAGTGGGGGGGGTTTTGAGCAGTTCTTC.

The chain combines TRBV5-1 with TRBJ2-7, with 10 bases lining up with TRBD2. This CDR3 comprises 14 residues. The V gene's germline CDR1 is SGHRS and CDR2 YFSETQ. Trimming removed 0 bases from V and 7 bases from J; junction bases left unmatched: 4. CDR3 nucleotide sequence: TGCGCCAGCAGCTTGGTTCTAGCGGGGGAAGAGCAGTACTTC. The encoded protein is CASSLVLAGEEQYF.

This clone was observed a single time. V gene TRBV5-1 combines with J gene TRBJ2-7; possible D gene TRBD2, 6 bases. The ends were cut back, 7 bases at V and 3 bases at J, with 14 bases in the middle. In germline, CDR1 is SGHRS, CDR2 YFSETQ. The CDR3 loop spans 13 amino acids. The CDR3 loop is CASATGGNYEQYF. In DNA, the CDR3 is TGCGCCAGCGCGACCGGGGGTAACTACGAGCAGTACTTC.